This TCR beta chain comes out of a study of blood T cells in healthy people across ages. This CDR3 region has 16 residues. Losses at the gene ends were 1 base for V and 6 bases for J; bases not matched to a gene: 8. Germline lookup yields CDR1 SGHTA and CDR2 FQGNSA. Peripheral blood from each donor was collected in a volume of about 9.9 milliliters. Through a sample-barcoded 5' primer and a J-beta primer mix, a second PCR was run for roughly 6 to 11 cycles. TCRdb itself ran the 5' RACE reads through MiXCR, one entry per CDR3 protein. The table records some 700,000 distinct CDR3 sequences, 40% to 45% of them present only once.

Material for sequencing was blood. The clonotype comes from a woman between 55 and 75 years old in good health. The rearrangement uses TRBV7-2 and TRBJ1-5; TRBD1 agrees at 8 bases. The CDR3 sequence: CASSLGGRGLGQPQHF. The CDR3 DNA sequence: TGTGCCAGCAGCTTAGGAGGCAGGGGGCTCGGTCAGCCCCAGCATTTT.